This T cell receptor (beta chain) was captured by sequencing in a study of shared clonotypes between healthy human individuals. Overall study context: The study drew on a couple of women and a few men aged 18 to 49 as donors.

As regards this clone: Its cognate antigen is unknown. The sample carries other DNA sequences with the same CDR3.

Cells designated naive CD8 were CD45RO-negative and were positively selected for CCR7, with terminally differentiated effector memory CD45RA+ cells excluded. The method was immunoSEQ multiplex PCR; TCRdb's version includes in-frame clones alone and lacks a portion of them. The table shows about 2 million clones, with about 95% occurring only once. Study-wide results and limits: Across several donors, naive CD4 shared roughly 5%, naive CD8 more than 3%, memory CD4 over 2%, memory CD8 about 0.38%.

Germline V gene sequence: CDR1 SGDLS, CDR2 YYNGEE. V was trimmed by 3 bases and J by 8 bases, leaving 8 bases between them. The CDR3 is 12 residues long. The sample comprised naive CD8+ T cells sorted from blood. The chain employs TRBV9 and TRBJ2-2, with D perhaps TRBD1 (5 bases). The receptor's source is a man younger than 30 in good health. CDR3 loop: CASSAGAGELFF. DNA of the CDR3: TGTGCCAGCAGCGCTGGGGCTGGGGAGCTGTTTTTT.